This T cell receptor (beta chain) was observed in a study of T cells after yellow fever vaccination. Germline assignment: CDR1 SNHLY and CDR2 FYNNEI. V was shortened by 7 bases and J by 6 bases, with 21 bases between the two germline ends. CDR3 length: 15 residues. TCRdb independently ran MiXCR on the 5' RACE reads; one entry per CDR3 protein. The sample has roughly 300,000 distinct CDR3 sequences, roughly 8.6% seen once. The rearrangement links TRBV2 to TRBJ2-5; D might be TRBD2 (5 bases). The sample consisted of PBMCs, taken roughly seven weeks after the first yellow fever vaccination. The origin of this receptor is a man between 18 and 35 years old who received the YFV17D yellow fever vaccine. For the CDR3, the DNA is TGTGCCAGCACCGGTTACCGGGCCCGGGGAAAGACCCAGTACTTC. It specifies CASTGYRARGKTQYF.